Described below is a single TCR beta chain sequence and its context. What it binds is not known. The germline V gene encodes CDR1 SGHTA and CDR2 FQGNSA. The CDR3 is made up of 14 amino acids. The ends lost 4 bases at V and 8 bases at J; junction bases unmatched: 8. The data belong to a study of CD8 T cells in ankylosing spondylitis. Study-wide results and limits: Reportedly, significant enrichment of disease-linked clones occurred in matched ankylosing spondylitis synovial fluid. Blood of patients with ankylosing spondylitis appeared to be characterized by a TCR beta motif of seven or eight highly homologous variants. The authors found the disease-linked clones to be CD8+ and relatively rare in peripheral blood.

Quantitative 5'-RACE with molecular barcodes produced the TCR beta libraries. TCRdb processed the 5' RACE reads anew with MiXCR; each CDR3 protein has one entry. Of 350,000 or so distinct CDR3 sequences in the sample, about 15% are singletons; the top ten hold approximately 0.99%. The source of this sequence is a male donor with ankylosing spondylitis or in good health (not recorded which). The rearrangement joins TRBV7-2 to TRBJ2-3; 8 nucleotides line up with TRBD1. Specimen: blood, either unsorted or a sorted T cell fraction (not recorded which). This CDR3 reads CASSSPGTGSTQYF. Here the CDR3 DNA reads TGTGCCAGCAGCTCCCCCGGGACAGGATCTACGCAGTATTTT.